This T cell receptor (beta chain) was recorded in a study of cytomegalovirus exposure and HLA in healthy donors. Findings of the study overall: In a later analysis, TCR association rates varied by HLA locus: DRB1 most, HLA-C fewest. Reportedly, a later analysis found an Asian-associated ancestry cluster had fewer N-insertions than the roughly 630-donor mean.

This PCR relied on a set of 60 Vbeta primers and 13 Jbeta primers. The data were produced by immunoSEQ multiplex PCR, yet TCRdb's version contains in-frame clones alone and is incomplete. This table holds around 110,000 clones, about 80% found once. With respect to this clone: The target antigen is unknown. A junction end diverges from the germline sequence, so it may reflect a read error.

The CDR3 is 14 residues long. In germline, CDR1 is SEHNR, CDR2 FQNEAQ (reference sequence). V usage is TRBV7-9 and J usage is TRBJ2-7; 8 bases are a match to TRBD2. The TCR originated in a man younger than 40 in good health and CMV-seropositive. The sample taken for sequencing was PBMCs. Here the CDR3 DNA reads TGTTCCAGCAGCTTAGTCCGGGAGGGGGACGAGCAGTACTTC. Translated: CSSSLVREGDEQYF.